This T cell receptor (beta chain) was recovered during a study of shared clonotypes between healthy human individuals. General study results and limits: Measured sharing among donors was expected to vary with sequencing depth.

Trimming removed 10 bases from V and 1 base from J; junction bases left unmatched: 7. The CDR3 is made up of 13 amino acids. Per the germline V gene, CDR1 is WSHSY and CDR2 is SAAADI. Genomic DNA of unsorted samples came from some 91 million PBMCs. Using immunoSEQ multiplex PCR, the repertoire was profiled, and TCRdb retains in-frame clones only, with some absent. The table shows about 480,000 clones, with 79% occurring only once. A word on this clone: Its matching antigen is unknown.

The V gene is TRBV10-2, the J gene TRBJ2-7; 7 nucleotides match TRBD2. The sequence was obtained from a woman in her thirties or forties in good health. Some clones in this sample may be carry-over from other donors' samples. The sample consisted of PBMCs. This chain's CDR3 is CAILGAGSYEQYF. CDR3 coding DNA: TGCGCCATCCTGGGAGCGGGATCCTACGAGCAGTACTTC.